The sample holds many counts of the clone carrying this TCR beta chain. The target antigen is unknown. Time point here: sample taken at primary tumor resection. Researchers sequenced whole RNA taken from tumor, nontumor lung or frozen PBMC without sorting. This record comes from a study of spatial heterogeneity in lung cancer. As for the study in general: Detection consistently yielded more beta chains than alpha chains. Raw sequencing reads included, on average, more than ten appearances of each unique TCR and UMI combination. Study observations and caveats: More often at tumor resection than at routine follow-up, ubiquitous expanded tumor TCRs were detected in the blood.

From the 5' RACE reads, TCRdb called clonotypes with MiXCR, one entry per CDR3 protein. The table has tens of thousands of distinct CDR3 sequences, 7% to 10% seen once. The CDR3 covers 13 residues. With 6 bases removed from V and 3 bases from J, the gap between germline ends came to 6 bases. The V gene is TRBV12-3 or TRBV12-4, the J gene TRBJ1-6; a possible D gene is TRBD1 (6 bases). The material was PBMCs, obtained at surgery. This clonotype was sampled from a female donor with early-stage non-small cell lung cancer. The CDR3 loop reads CASRDSYNSPLHF. The CDR3, as DNA: TGTGCCAGCAGGGACAGCTATAATTCACCCCTCCACTTT.